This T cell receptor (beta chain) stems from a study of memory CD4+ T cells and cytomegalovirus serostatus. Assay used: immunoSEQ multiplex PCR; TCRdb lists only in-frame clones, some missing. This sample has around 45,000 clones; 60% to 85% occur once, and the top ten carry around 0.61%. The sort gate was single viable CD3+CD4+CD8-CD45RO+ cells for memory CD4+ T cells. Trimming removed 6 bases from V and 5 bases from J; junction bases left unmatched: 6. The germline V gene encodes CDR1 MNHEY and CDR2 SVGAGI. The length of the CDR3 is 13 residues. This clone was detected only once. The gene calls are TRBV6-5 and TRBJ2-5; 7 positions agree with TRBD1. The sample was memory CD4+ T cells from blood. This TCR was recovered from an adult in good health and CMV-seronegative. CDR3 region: CASRGQVGETQYF. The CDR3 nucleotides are TGTGCCAGCAGAGGACAGGTGGGGGAGACCCAGTACTTC.